This T cell receptor beta chain was retrieved from a study of early stage breast cancer tumors. With V trimmed by 1 base and J by 4 bases, 8 bases remained unmatched. Germline V lookup: CDR1 MNHNS, CDR2 SASEGT. The CDR3 contains 17 residues. Only in-frame clones appear in the TCRdb table, and some are missing; sequencing was by immunoSEQ multiplex PCR. Seen here are under 20,000 clones, approximately 82% observed once, and the top ten hold under 2%. This chain joins TRBV6-1 and TRBJ2-2; 8 bases map to TRBD1. The sequence derives from a person aged 65 to 85 with breast cancer. The specimen sequenced was blood. The CDR3 is CASSEGDRGSGTGELFF. CDR3 nucleotide sequence: TGTGCCAGCAGTGAAGGAGACAGGGGATCGGGCACCGGGGAGCTGTTTTTT.